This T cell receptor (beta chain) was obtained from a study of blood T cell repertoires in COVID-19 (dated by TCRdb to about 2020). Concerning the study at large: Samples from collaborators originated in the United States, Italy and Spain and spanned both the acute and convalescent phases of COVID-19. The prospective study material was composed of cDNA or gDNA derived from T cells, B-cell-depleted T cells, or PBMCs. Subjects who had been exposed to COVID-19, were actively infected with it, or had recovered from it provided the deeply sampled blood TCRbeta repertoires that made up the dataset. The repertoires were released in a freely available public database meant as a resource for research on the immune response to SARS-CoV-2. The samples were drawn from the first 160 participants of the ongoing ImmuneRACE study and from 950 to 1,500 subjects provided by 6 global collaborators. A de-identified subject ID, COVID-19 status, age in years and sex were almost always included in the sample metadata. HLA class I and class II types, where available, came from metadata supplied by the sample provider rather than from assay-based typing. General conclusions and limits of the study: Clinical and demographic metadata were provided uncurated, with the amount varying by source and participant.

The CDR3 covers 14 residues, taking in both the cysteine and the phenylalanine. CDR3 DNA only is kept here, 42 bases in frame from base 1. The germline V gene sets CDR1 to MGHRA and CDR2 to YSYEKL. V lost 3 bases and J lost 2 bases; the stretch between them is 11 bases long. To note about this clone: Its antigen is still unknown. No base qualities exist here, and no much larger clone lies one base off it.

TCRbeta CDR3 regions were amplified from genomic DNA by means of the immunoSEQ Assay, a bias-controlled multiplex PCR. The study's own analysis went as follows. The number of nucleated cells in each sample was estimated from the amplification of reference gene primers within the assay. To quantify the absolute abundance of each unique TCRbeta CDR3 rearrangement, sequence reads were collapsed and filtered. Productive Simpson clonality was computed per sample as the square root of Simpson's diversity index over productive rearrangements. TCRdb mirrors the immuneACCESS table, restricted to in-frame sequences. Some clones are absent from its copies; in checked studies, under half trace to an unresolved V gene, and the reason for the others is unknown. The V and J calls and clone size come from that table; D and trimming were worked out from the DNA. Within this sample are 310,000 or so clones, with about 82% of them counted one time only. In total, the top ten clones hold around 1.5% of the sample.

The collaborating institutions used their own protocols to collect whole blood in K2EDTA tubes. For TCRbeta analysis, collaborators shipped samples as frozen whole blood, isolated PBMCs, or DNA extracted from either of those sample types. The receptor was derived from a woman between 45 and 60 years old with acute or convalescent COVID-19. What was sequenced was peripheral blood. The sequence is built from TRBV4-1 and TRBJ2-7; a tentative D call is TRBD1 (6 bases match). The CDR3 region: CASSHRQGTYEQYF. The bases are TGCGCCAGCAGCCACCGGCAGGGGACCTACGAGCAGTACTTC.